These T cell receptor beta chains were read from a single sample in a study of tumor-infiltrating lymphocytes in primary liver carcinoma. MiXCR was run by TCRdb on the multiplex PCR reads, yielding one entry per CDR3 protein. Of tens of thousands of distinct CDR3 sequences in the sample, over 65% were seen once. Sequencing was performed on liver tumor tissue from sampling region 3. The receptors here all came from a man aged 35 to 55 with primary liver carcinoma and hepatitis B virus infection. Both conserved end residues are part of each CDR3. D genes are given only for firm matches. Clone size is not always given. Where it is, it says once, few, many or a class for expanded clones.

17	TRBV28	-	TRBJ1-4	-	TGTGCCAGCAGCCCCCCCGGACATGGGGCGGCTAATGAAAAACTGTTTTTT	CASSPPGHGAANEKLFF
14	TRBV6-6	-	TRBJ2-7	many	TGTGCCAGCAGTTACTCGGGCGGGAACTACGAGCAGTACTTC	CASSYSGGNYEQYF
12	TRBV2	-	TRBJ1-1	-	TGTGCCAGCAGTGGGGACAACACTGAAGCTTTCTTT	CASSGDNTEAFF
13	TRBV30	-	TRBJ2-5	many	TGTGCCTGGAGTGTACCCCCGGGAGAGACCCAGTACTTC	CAWSVPPGETQYF
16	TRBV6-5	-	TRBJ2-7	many	TGTGCCAGCAGTTACTCTAGGGGGGTTCTGGCCTACGAGCAGTACTTC	CASSYSRGVLAYEQYF
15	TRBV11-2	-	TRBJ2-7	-	TGTGCCAGCAGCCAATATCCGAGAGGAGGCTACGAGCAGTACTTC	CASSQYPRGGYEQYF
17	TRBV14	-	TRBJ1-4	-	TGTGCCAACAGCCAAGTCGTATATGCTGCAACTAATGAAAAACTGTTTTTT	CANSQVVYAATNEKLFF
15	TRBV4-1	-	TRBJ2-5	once	TGCGCCAGCAGCCCTTGGCACACTTTGGGGGAGACCCAGTACTTC	CASSPWHTLGETQYF
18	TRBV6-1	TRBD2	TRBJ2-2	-	TGTGCCAGCAGTGAACAAGAACTAGCGGAGGGGCAGAGCGGGGAGCTGTTTTTT	CASSEQELAEGQSGELFF
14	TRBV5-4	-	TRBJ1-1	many	TGTGCCAGCAGTCCCCCGGGGGGGAACACTGAAGCTTTCTTT	CASSPPGGNTEAFF
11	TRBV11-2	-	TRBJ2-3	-	TGTGCCACCCCGCTTGGGGATACGCAGTATTTT	CATPLGDTQYF
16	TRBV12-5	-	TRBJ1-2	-	TGTGCTAGTGGTTTGGTCTTAGGGCAGGGGCTCTATAGCTACACCTTC	CASGLVLGQGLYSYTF
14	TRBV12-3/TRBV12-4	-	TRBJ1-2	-	TGTGCCAGCAGTTTAGGACGGGGGGACTATGGATACACCTTC	CASSLGRGDYGYTF
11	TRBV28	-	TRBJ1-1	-	TGTACCAGCAGCCCCTGGGCTGAAGCTTTCTTT	CTSSPWAEAFF
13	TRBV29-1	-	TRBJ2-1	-	TGCAGCGTCCGTGGCGGTACCTACAATGAGCCGTTCTTC	CSVRGGTYNEPFF
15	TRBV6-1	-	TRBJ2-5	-	TGTGCCAGCAGTGAAGGACGTTACGTCCAAGAGACCCAGTACTTC	CASSEGRYVQETQYF
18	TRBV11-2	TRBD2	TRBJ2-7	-	TGTGCCAGCAACTTACGATTGGTACTACCGGGAGGGTCCTACGAGCAGTACTTC	CASNLRLVLPGGSYEQYF
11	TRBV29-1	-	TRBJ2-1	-	TGCAGCGCAGGGGTTGCGGGTGAGCAGTTCTTC	CSAGVAGEQFF
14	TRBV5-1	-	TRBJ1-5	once	TGCGCCAGCAGCTCAGGACTCTTCGGACAGCCCCAGCATTTT	CASSSGLFGQPQHF
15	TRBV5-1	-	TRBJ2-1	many	TGCGCCAGCAGCTCCGACGTGAGCTCCTACAATGAGCAGTTCTTC	CASSSDVSSYNEQFF
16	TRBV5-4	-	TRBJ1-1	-	-	CASSFGAGTTNTEALF
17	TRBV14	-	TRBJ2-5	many	TGTGCCAGCAGCCCCCTCCCCTACAGACGAAAATCGGAGACCCAGTACTTC	CASSPLPYRRKSETQYF
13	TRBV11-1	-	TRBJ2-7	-	TGTGCCAGTAGCCTCCAGGCGTTTAACGAGCAGTACTTT	CASSLQAFNEQYF
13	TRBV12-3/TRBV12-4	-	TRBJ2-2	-	TGTGCCAGCAGTCCAGGGCGGGGCGAGGAGCTATTTTTT	CASSPGRGEELFF
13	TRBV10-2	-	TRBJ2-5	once	TGCGCCAGCAGTGTGGCATGGTCGGAGACCCAGTACTTC	CASSVAWSETQYF
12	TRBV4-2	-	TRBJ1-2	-	TGTGCCATCAGCCAAGGGACGGGTAGCTACACCTTC	CAISQGTGSYTF
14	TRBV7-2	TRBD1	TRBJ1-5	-	TGTGCCAGCAGCATTGACAGGGGCAATCAGCCCCAGCATTTT	CASSIDRGNQPQHF
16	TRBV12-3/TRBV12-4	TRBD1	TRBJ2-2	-	TGTGCCAGCAGTTTTGAAGGGGGCGCATGGTCCTGGGAGCTGTTTTTC	CASSFEGGAWSWELFF
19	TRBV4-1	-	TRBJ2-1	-	TGCGCCAGCAGCTTTGGAAGCGGCCACCCATACTTATCCGACAATGAGCAGTTCTTC	CASSFGSGHPYLSDNEQFF
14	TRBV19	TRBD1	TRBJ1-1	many	TGTGCCAGTAGGGCGACAGGGGAAAACACTGAAGCTTTCTTT	CASRATGENTEAFF
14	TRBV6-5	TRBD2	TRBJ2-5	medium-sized	TGTGCCAGCAGCCTAGGGACTAGCGGGAAGACCCAGTACTTC	CASSLGTSGKTQYF
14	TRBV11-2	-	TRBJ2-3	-	TGTACCGGAGGGGTACGGGAGCCCGCAAATACGCAGTATTTT	CTGGVREPANTQYF
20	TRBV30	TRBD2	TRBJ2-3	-	TGTGCCTGGAGTCCCCGACCGGGTAGCGGGTTGCCCGTTTCCCCAGATACGCAGTATTTT	CAWSPRPGSGLPVSPDTQYF
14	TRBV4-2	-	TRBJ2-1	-	TGTGCCAACAGCCAAGAACCAGAGAGAAGTGAGCAGTTCTTC	CANSQEPERSEQFF
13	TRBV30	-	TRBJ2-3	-	TGTGCCTGGAGTTTAGCAACAGACGGTACGCAGTATTTT	CAWSLATDGTQYF
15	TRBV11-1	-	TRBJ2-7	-	TGTGCAAGCAGCTTCGACGGACAGTTCTCCTACGAGCAGTGTTTC	CASSFDGQFSYEQCF
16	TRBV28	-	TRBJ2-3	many	TGTGCCAGCCCTCCTTCATCGGGGGCCTTCGAGGATACGCAGTATTTT	CASPPSSGAFEDTQYF
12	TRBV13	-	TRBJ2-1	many	TGTGCCAGCAGCTTAGAGGGGTCTGAGCAGTTCTTC	CASSLEGSEQFF
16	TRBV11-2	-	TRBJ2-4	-	TGTGCCATCAGTCAGATTGTAAGGGGCGCGGGTAACATTCAGTACTTC	CAISQIVRGAGNIQYF
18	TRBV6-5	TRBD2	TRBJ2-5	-	TGTGCCGGCAGTTACCCGACTAGCGGGAGGTTATTACAAGAGACCCGGTACTTC	CAGSYPTSGRLLQETRYF
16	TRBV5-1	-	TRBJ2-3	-	TGCACCAGCAGCTTGGAGCCGTGGGAGAGTATAGATACGCAGTATTTT	CTSSLEPWESIDTQYF
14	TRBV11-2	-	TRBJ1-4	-	TGTGTCAGCAGCTTAGAAGTTGGGGACGAAAAACTGTCTTTT	CVSSLEVGDEKLSF
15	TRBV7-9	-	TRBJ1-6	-	TGTGCCAGCAGCTTAGCCACAGGGTTTCGATCACATCTCCACTTT	CASSLATGFRSHLHF
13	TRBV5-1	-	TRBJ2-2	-	TGCGCCAGCAGCTTTGAGAGCACCGGGGAGCTGTTTTTT	CASSFESTGELFF
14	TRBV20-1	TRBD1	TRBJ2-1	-	TGCAGTGCCACAGGCCAGGGGGACGGTTTGGAGCAGTTCTTC	CSATGQGDGLEQFF
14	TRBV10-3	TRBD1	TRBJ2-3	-	TGTGTCATCAGTGGACAGGGGGACACAGATACGCAGTATTTT	CVISGQGDTDTQYF
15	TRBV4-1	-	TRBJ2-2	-	TGCGCCAGCATCCAAGAAGTTGCTAACACCGGGAAGCTGTTTTTT	CASIQEVANTGKLFF
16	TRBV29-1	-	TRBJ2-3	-	TGCAGAGCCAGTCCGCTATCAGCTGAATCCACAGATACGCAGTATTTT	CRASPLSAESTDTQYF